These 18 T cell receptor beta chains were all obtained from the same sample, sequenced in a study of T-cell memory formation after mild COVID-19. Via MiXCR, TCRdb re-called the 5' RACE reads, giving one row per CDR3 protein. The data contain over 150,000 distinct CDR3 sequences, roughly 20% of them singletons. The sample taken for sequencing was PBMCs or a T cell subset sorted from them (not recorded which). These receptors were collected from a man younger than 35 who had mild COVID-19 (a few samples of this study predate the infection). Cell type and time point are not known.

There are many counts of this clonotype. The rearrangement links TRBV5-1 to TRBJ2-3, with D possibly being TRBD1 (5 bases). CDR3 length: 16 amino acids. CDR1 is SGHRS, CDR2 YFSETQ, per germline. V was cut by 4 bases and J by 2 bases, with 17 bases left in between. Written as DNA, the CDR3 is TGCGCCAGCAGCCCCGGCGATGGGGCCCTCACAGATACGCAGTATTTT. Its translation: CASSPGDGALTDTQYF.

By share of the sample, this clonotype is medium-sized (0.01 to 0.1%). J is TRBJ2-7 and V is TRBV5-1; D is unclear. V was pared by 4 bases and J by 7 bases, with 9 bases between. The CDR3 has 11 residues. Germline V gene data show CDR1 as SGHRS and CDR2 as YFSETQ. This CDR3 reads CASSPLGEQYF. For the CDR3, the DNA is TGCGCCAGCAGCCCCCTCGGAGAGCAGTACTTC.

The CDR3 loop is CSVGQGFNQPQHF. Here the CDR3 DNA reads TGCAGCGTTGGACAGGGCTTCAATCAGCCCCAGCATTTT. The chain joins TRBV29-1 to TRBJ1-5, with TRBD1 matching over 7 bases. Germline values: CDR1 SQVTM, CDR2 ANQGSEA. There are 13 residues in the CDR3. V dropped 4 bases and J dropped 3; count of bases not matched to a gene: 3.

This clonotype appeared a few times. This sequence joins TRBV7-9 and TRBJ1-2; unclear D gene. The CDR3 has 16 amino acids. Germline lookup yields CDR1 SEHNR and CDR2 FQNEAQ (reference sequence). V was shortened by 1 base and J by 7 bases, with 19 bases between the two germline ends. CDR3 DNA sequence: TGTGCCAGCAGCTTAGTACCGGGATCTACCACTAGTGGCTACACCTTC. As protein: CASSLVPGSTTSGYTF.

CDR3 sequence: CASSLEGGGNNEQFF. The CDR3 region has the DNA TGCGCCAGCAGCCTAGAGGGCGGGGGGAATAATGAGCAGTTCTTC. V is TRBV4-3 and J is TRBJ2-1, with 8 bases fitting TRBD2. This CDR3 has 15 residues. The germline V gene encodes CDR1 LGHNA and CDR2 YSLEER. The trim removed 4 bases at V and 7 bases at J, leaving 9 bases unmatched.

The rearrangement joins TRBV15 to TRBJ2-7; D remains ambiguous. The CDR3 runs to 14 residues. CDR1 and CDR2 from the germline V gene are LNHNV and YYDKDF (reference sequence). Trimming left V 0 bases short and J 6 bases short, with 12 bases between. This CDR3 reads CATSRDPAPGEQYV. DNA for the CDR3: TGTGCCACCAGCAGAGATCCGGCCCCGGGCGAGCAGTACGTC.

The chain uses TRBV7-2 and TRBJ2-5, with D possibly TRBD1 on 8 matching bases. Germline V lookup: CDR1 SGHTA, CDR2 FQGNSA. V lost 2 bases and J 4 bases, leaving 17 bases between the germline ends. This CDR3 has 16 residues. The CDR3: CASSLNRGGLGETQYF. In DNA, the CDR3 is TGTGCCAGCAGCTTAAACAGGGGGGGCCTGGGAGAGACCCAGTACTTC. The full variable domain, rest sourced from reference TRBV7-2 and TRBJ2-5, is GAGVSQSPSNKVTEKGKDVELRCDPISGHTALYWYRQSLGQGLEFLIYFQGNSAPDKSGLPSDRFSAERTGGSVSTLTIQRTQQEDSAVYLCASSLNRGGLGETQYFGPGTRLLVL.

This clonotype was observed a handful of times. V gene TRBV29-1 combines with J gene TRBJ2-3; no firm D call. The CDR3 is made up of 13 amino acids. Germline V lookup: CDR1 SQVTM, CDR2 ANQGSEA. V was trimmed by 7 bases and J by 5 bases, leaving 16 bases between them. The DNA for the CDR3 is TGCAGCGGAGGCGGCTCCGTCATAGATACGCAGTATTTT. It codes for CSGGGSVIDTQYF.

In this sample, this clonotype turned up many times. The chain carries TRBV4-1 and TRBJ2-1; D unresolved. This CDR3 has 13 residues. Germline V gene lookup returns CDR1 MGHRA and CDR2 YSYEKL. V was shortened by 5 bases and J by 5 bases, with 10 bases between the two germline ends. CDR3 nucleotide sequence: TGCGCCAGCAGCTATCTGGGGAACAATGAGCAGTTCTTC. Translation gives CASSYLGNNEQFF.

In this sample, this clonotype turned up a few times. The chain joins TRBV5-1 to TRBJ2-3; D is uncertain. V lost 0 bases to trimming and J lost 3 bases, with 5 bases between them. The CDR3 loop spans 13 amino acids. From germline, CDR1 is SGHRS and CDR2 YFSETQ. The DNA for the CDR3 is TGCGCCAGCAGCTTGGAGTGGACAGATACGCAGTATTTT. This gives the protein CASSLEWTDTQYF.

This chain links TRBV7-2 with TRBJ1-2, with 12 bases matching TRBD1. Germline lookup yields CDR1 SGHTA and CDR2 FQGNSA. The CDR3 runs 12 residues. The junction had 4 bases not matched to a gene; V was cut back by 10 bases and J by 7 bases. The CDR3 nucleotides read TGTGCCACCGGGACAGGGGGCTTTGGCTACACCTTC. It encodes CATGTGGFGYTF.

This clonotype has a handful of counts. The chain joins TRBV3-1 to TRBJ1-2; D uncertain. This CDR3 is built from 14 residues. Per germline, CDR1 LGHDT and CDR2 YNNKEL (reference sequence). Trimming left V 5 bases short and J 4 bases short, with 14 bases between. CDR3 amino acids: CASSWNDGSYGYTF. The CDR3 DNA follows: TGTGCCAGCAGCTGGAATGACGGATCCTATGGCTACACCTTC.

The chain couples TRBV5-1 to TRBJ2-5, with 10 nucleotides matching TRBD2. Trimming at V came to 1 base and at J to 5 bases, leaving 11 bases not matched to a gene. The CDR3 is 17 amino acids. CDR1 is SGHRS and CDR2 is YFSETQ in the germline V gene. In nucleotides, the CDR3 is TGCGCCAGCAGCTTGATGGCTAGCGGGGGCGGTGGCGAGACCCAGTACTTC. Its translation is CASSLMASGGGGETQYF.

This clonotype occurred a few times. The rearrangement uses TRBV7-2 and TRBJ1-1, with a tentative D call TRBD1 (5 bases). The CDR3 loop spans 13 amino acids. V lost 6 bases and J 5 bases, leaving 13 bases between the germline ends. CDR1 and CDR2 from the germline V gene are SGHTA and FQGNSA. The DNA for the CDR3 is TGTGCCAGCAGACAGGATAGGAGTACTGAAGCTTTCTTT. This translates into CASRQDRSTEAFF.

The chain's CDR3 is CASSLIDTEAFF. DNA for the CDR3: TGTGCCAGCAGCTTAATAGACACTGAAGCTTTCTTT. V usage is TRBV7-9 and J usage is TRBJ1-1; no definite D call. This CDR3 contains 12 residues. Germline V CDR1 and CDR2: SEHNR, FQNEAQ (reference sequence). Trimming stripped 2 bases from V and 3 bases from J, with 4 bases between.

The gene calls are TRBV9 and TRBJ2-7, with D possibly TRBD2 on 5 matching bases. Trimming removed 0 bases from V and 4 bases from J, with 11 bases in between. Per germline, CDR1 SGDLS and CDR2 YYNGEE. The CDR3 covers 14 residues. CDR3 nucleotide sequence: TGTGCCAGCAGCGTAGGAGGGTACGAGTACGAGCAGTACTTC. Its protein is CASSVGGYEYEQYF.

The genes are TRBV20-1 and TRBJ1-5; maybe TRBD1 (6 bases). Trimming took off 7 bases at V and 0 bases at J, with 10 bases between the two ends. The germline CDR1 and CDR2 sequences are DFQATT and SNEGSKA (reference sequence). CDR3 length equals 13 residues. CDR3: CSGPGDSNQPQHF. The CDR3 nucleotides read TGCAGTGGTCCAGGGGATAGCAATCAGCCCCAGCATTTT.

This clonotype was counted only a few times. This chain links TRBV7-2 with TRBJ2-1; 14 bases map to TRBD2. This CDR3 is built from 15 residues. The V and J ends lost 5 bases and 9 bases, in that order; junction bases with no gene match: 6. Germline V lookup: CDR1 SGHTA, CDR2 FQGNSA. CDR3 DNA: TGTGCCAGCAGCGCGACTAGCGGGGGGGCGGGTGAGCAGTTCTTC. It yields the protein CASSATSGGAGEQFF.